A single sample gave rise to the 16 T cell receptor beta chains below, sequenced in a study of cytomegalovirus exposure and HLA in healthy donors. The PCR used 60 Vbeta and 13 Jbeta primers. The protocol was immunoSEQ multiplex PCR, while the TCRdb copy is restricted to in-frame clones and leaves out a portion. The profile covers over 150,000 clones, with 82% appearing a single time and 0.075% to 0.1% taken by the ten largest. The specimen sequenced was PBMCs. Receptors originate from a boy younger than 10 in good health and CMV-seronegative.

This rearrangement joins TRBV19 to TRBJ1-1; 8 bases align to TRBD1. Germline V lookup: CDR1 LNHDA, CDR2 SQIVND (reference sequence). V dropped 0 bases and J dropped 0; count of bases not matched to a gene: 6. The CDR3 spans 17 residues. CDR3 in amino acids: CASSIDHRQGLNTEAFF. CDR3 nucleotides: TGTGCCAGTAGTATAGATCATCGACAGGGGCTGAACACTGAAGCTTTCTTT.

The chain uses TRBV6-5 and TRBJ1-6, with 11 bases lining up with TRBD1. Germline CDR1 reads MNHEY; CDR2 reads SVGAGI. The V segment lost 6 bases and the J segment 9 bases; nucleotides outside the gene matches: 4. This CDR3 is 14 amino acids long. The CDR3, as DNA: TGTGCCAGCAGGGATGGGACAGGGGGTTCACCCCTCCACTTT. Translating gives CASRDGTGGSPLHF.

This clone was observed a handful of times. The genes are TRBV27 and TRBJ2-5; 8 bases agree with TRBD1. Germline CDR1 and CDR2: MNHEY and SMNVEV (reference sequence). With 5 bases clipped from V and 11 bases from J, the junction kept 4 bases outside the gene matches. This CDR3 is built from 11 residues. CDR3 protein: CASSTGGEQYF. Written as DNA, the CDR3 is TGTGCCAGCAGTACAGGGGGTGAGCAGTACTTC.

This chain joins TRBV4-1 and TRBJ2-2; 8 positions match TRBD1. Trimming at V came to 4 bases and at J to 5 bases, leaving 9 bases not matched to a gene. The CDR3 contains 16 residues. Germline CDR1 and CDR2: MGHRA and YSYEKL. DNA for the CDR3: TGCGCCAGCAGCCCCATGACAGGGGCGAGGACCGGGGAGCTGTTTTTT. Protein product: CASSPMTGARTGELFF.

The chain carries TRBV15 and TRBJ2-7, with D tentatively TRBD2 (5 bases). Trimming removed 0 bases from V and 7 bases from J, with 10 bases in between. The CDR3 loop spans 13 amino acids. Germline CDR1 LNHNV, CDR2 YYDKDF (reference sequence). The CDR3 bases are TGTGCCACCAGCAGAGATCAAGGAGGTGAGCAGTACTTC. This gives the protein CATSRDQGGEQYF.

The rearrangement uses TRBV6-1 and TRBJ2-5; 8 bases are a match to TRBD1. The CDR3 is 15 residues long. V lost 6 bases and J lost 5; bases outside the gene matches: 11. Germline V gene data show CDR1 as MNHNS and CDR2 as SASEGT. The DNA for the CDR3 is TGTGCCAGCAGCTCCTGGACAGGGAGAGAGGAGACCCAGTACTTC. Its protein is CASSSWTGREETQYF.

This chain joins TRBV10-3 and TRBJ2-2; 7 bases are a match to TRBD1. Germline V gene lookup returns CDR1 ENHRY and CDR2 SYGVKD. The V and J ends lost 2 bases and 5 bases, in that order; junction bases with no gene match: 5. This CDR3 comprises 15 residues. The CDR3 DNA is TGTGCCATCAGTGAGGACAGGGAATCGACCGGGGAGCTGTTTTTT. Protein product: CAISEDRESTGELFF.

The chain carries TRBV27 and TRBJ2-3; 11 bases are shared with TRBD1. V gave up 6 bases and J gave up 0 bases; unmatched junction bases: 2. CDR1 and CDR2 from the germline V gene are MNHEY and SMNVEV (reference sequence). This CDR3 contains 15 residues. The CDR3 region is CASSWDRGSTDTQYF. Written as DNA, the CDR3 is TGTGCCAGCAGCTGGGACAGGGGGAGCACAGATACGCAGTATTTT.

This chain uses TRBV6-4 with TRBJ2-3, with D maybe TRBD1 (5 bases). CDR3 length: 13 residues. Germline V gives CDR1 MRHNA, CDR2 SNTAGT. Trimming took off 2 bases at V and 3 bases at J, with 6 bases between the two ends. As DNA, the CDR3 is TGTGCCAGCAGTGACGGGGCAACAGATACGCAGTATTTT. Translated, it gives CASSDGATDTQYF.

CDR3 bases: TGTGCCATCAGTGAGTTACCCACGCGGGGGGGGTCCTACAATGAGCAGTTCTTC. Residues: CAISELPTRGGSYNEQFF. The chain joins TRBV10-3 to TRBJ2-1; 9 bases agree with TRBD2. Germline trimming cut 1 base from V and 1 base from J; bases unmatched to any gene: 8. Germline values: CDR1 ENHRY, CDR2 SYGVKD. This CDR3 has 18 residues.

This rearrangement joins TRBV6-5 to TRBJ1-5; 7 bases agree with TRBD1. CDR3 length: 15 amino acids. In germline, CDR1 is MNHEY, CDR2 SVGAGI. With V trimmed by 6 bases and J by 5 bases, 10 bases remained unmatched. CDR3 nucleotides: TGTGCCAGCAGCCCCGAGAGGGGGCTTTATCAGCCCCAGCATTTT. It translates to CASSPERGLYQPQHF.

This clone was counted once. V usage is TRBV2 and J usage is TRBJ2-1; 9 positions agree with TRBD2. Unmatched junction bases numbered 14, after V lost 7 bases and J lost 7 bases. Germline-derived CDR1 and CDR2 are SNHLY and FYNNEI. This CDR3 is built from 16 residues. The CDR3 DNA reads as TGTGCCAGCACCGAAGGGGGCGGGGGGGCGGGTAATGAGCAGTTCTTC. Protein product: CASTEGGGGAGNEQFF.

This sequence joins TRBV15 and TRBJ1-2; D not certain. The CDR3 covers 13 residues. V lost 8 bases and J lost 7, with 17 bases in between. Germline V lookup: CDR1 LNHNV, CDR2 YYDKDF (reference sequence). The CDR3 nucleotides read TGTGCCACCCACCAACGAGGGAGCTCTGGCTACACCTTC. Translation gives CATHQRGSSGYTF.

This clone was counted once. CDR3 bases: TGTGCCTGGAGTGTACTGTCAGGGTTAAGCGAGCAGTACTTC. It yields the protein CAWSVLSGLSEQYF. This sequence joins TRBV30 and TRBJ2-7, with D maybe TRBD1 (5 bases). The CDR3 contains 14 residues. The V end was cut by 0 bases, the J end by 6 bases, with 15 bases between. Germline V gene sequence: CDR1 GTSNPN, CDR2 SVGIG (reference sequence).

This chain connects TRBV6-4 to TRBJ2-3; 14 nucleotides line up with TRBD2. Germline V gene sequence: CDR1 MRHNA, CDR2 SNTAGT. V lost 0 bases, J lost 4 bases, and 0 bases stayed unmatched. This CDR3 has 16 residues. The CDR3 is CASSDSTSGGADTQYF. In DNA form, the CDR3 reads TGTGCCAGCAGTGACTCGACTAGCGGGGGGGCAGATACGCAGTATTTT.

This chain uses TRBV5-4 with TRBJ2-1; maybe TRBD2 (6 bases). Germline CDR1 SGHNT, CDR2 YYREEE (reference sequence). V lost 5 bases and J 9 bases, leaving 24 bases between the germline ends. The CDR3 loop spans 16 amino acids. This CDR3 is CASRRAGQSLRGEQFF. CDR3 DNA sequence: TGTGCCAGCAGGAGAGCGGGTCAGAGCCTAAGAGGTGAGCAGTTCTTC.